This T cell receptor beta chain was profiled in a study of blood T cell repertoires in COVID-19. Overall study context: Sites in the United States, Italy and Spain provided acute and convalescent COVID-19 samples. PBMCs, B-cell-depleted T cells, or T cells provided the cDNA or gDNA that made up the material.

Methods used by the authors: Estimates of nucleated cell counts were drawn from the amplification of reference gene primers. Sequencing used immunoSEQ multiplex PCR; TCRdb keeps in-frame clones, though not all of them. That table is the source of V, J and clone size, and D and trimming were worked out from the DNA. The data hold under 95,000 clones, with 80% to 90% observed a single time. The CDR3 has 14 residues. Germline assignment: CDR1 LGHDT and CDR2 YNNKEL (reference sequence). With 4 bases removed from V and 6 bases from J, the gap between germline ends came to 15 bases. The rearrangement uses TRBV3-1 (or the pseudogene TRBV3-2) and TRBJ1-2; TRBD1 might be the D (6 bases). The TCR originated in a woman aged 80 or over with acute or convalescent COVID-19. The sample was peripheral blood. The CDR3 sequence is CASSRRQARDGYTF. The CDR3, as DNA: TGTGCCAGCAGCCGAAGACAGGCGAGGGATGGCTACACCTTC.